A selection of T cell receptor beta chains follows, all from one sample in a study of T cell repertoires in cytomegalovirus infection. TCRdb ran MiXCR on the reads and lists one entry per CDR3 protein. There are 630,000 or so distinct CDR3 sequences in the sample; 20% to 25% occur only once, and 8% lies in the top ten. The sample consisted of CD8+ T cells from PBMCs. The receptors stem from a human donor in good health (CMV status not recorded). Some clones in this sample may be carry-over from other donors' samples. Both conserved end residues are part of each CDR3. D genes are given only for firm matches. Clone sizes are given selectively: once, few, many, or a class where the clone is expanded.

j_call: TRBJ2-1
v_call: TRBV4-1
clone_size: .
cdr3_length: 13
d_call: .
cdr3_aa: CASSQGGNHEQFF
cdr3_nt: TGCGCCAGCAGCCAAGGCGGGAACCATGAGCAGTTCTTC

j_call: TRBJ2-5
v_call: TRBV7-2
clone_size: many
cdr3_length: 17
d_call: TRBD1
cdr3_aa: CASSLEGQATLQETQYF
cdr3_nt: TGTGCCAGCAGCTTAGAGGGACAGGCCACCCTCCAAGAGACCCAGTACTTC

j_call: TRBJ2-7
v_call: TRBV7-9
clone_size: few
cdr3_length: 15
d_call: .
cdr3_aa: CASSSRQGKPYEQYF
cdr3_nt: TGTGCCAGCAGCTCGAGGCAGGGAAAACCCTACGAGCAGTACTTC

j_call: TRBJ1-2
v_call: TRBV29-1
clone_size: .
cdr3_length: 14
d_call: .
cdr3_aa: CSVPRGGRSYGYTF
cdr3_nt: TGCAGCGTCCCCCGCGGAGGCAGGAGTTATGGCTACACCTTC

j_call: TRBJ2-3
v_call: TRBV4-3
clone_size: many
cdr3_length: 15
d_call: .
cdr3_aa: CASSQWEGGTDTQYF
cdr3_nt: TGCGCCAGCAGCCAATGGGAGGGGGGTACAGATACGCAGTATTTT

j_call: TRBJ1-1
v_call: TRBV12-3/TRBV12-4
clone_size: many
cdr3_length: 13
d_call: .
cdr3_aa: CASSLWENTEAFF
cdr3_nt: TGTGCCAGCAGTTTATGGGAGAACACTGAAGCTTTCTTT

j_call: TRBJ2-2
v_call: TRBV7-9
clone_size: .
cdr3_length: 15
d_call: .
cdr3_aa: CASSSRDFHTGELFF
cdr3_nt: TGTGCCAGCAGCTCACGGGACTTTCACACCGGGGAGCTGTTTTTT

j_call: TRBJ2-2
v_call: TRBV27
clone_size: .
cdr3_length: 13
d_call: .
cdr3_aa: CASSFNRAGELFF
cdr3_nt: TGTGCCAGCAGTTTCAATCGGGCCGGGGAGCTGTTTTTT

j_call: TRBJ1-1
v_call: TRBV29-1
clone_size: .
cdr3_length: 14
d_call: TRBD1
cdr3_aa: CSGKGAPLNTEAFF
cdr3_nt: TGCAGCGGTAAGGGGGCTCCCTTGAACACTGAAGCTTTCTTT

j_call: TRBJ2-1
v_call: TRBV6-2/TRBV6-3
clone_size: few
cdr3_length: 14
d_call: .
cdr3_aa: CASSYFASYNEQFF
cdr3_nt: TGTGCCAGCAGTTATTTCGCGTCGTACAATGAGCAGTTCTTC

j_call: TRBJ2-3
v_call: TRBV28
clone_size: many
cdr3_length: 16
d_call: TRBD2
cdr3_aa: CASSLVLAEATDTQYF
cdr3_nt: TGTGCCAGCAGTTTGGTACTAGCGGAAGCCACAGATACGCAGTATTTT

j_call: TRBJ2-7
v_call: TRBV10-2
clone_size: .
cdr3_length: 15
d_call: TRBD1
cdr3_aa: CASIIRQGRSYEQYF
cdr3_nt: TGCGCCAGCATCATCCGACAGGGGCGTTCTTACGAGCAGTACTTC

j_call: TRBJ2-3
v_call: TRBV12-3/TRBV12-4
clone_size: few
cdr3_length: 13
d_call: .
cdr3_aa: CASVSEGSDTQYF
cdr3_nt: TGTGCCAGCGTCTCTGAAGGGTCAGATACGCAGTATTTT

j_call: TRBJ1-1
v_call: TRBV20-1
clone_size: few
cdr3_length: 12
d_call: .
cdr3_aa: CSALDSDTEAFF
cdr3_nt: TGCAGTGCTCTCGACTCGGACACTGAAGCTTTCTTT

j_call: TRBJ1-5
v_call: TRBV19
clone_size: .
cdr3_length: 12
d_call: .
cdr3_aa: CASSLTYQPQHF
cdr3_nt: TGTGCCAGTAGCCTGACCTATCAGCCCCAGCATTTT

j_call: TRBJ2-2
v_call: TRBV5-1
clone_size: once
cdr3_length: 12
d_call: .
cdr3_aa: CATSYAPGELFF
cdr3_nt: TGCGCCACCAGCTACGCCCCCGGGGAGCTGTTTTTT

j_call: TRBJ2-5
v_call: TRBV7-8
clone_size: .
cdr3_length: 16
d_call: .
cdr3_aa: CASSLAKGLWQETQYF
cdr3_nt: TGTGCCAGCAGCTTAGCCAAGGGGCTATGGCAAGAGACCCAGTACTTC

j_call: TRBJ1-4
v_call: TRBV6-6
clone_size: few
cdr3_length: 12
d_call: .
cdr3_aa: CASSYSAEKLFF
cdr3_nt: TGTGCCAGCAGTTACTCCGCGGAAAAACTGTTTTTT

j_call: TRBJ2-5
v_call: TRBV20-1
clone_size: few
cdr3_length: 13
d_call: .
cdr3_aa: CSARGGVEETRYF
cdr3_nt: TGCAGTGCCCGAGGGGGGGTCGAAGAGACCCGGTACTTC

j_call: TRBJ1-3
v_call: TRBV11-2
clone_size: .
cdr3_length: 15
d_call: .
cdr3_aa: CASSLLWGDGNTIYF
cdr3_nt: TGTGCCAGCAGCTTACTCTGGGGAGATGGAAACACCATATATTTT

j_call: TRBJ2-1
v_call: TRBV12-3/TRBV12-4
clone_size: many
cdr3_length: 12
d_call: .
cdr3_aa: CASSLGGHEQFF
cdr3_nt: TGTGCCAGCAGTTTAGGGGGCCATGAGCAGTTCTTC

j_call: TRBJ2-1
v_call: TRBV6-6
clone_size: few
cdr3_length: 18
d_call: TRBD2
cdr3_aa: CASFGLAGADYSYNEQFF
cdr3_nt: TGTGCCAGCTTTGGACTAGCGGGGGCCGACTACTCCTACAATGAGCAGTTCTTC

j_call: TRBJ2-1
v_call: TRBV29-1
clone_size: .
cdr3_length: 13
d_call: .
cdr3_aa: CSAGANIRNEQFF
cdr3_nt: TGCAGCGCAGGGGCGAACATCAGGAATGAGCAGTTCTTC

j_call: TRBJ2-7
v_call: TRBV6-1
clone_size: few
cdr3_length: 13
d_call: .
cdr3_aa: CASGEGVLYEQYF
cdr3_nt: TGTGCCAGCGGTGAGGGAGTTCTTTACGAGCAGTACTTC

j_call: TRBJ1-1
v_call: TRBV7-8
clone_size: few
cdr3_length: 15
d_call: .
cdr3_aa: CASSLNREDDTEAFF
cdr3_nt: TGTGCCAGCAGCTTAAACAGGGAGGATGACACTGAAGCTTTCTTT

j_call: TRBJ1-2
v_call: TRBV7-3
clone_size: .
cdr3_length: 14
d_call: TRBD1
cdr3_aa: CASRPEGQRYGYTF
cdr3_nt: TGTGCCAGCAGACCAGAGGGACAGCGCTATGGCTACACCTTC

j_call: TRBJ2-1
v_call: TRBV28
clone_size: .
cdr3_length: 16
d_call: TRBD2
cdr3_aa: CASSLLSRRGDNEQFF
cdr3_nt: TGTGCCAGCAGTTTATTGTCGAGGCGGGGGGACAATGAGCAGTTCTTC

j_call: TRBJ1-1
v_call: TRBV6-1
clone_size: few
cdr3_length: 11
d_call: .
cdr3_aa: CASRPSTEAFF
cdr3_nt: TGTGCCAGCCGACCTTCAACTGAAGCTTTCTTT

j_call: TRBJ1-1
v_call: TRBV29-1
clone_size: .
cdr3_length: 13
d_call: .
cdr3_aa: CSVDRGLDPEAFF
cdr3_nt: TGCAGCGTTGACAGAGGCCTGGACCCTGAAGCTTTCTTT

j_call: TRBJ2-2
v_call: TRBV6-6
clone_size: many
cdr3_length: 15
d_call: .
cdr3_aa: CASSPGQGYTGELFF
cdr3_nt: TGTGCCAGCAGTCCGGGACAAGGCTACACCGGGGAGCTGTTTTTT

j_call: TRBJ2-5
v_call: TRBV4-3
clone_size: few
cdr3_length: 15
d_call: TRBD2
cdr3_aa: CASSQALSGVETQYF
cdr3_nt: TGCGCCAGCAGCCAAGCCCTTAGCGGGGTAGAGACCCAGTACTTC

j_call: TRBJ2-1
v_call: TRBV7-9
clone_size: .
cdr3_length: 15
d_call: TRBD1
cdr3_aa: CASSPGQAVYNEQFF
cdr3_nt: TGTGCCAGCAGCCCGGGACAGGCGGTCTACAATGAGCAGTTCTTC

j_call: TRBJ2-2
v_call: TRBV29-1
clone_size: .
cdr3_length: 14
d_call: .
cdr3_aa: CSVERKTNTGELFF
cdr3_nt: TGCAGCGTTGAGCGGAAGACGAACACCGGGGAGCTGTTTTTT

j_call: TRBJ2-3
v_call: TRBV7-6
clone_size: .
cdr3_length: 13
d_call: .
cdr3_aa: CARDEGGGDTQYF
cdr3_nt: TGTGCCCGGGACGAGGGAGGCGGCGATACGCAGTATTTT

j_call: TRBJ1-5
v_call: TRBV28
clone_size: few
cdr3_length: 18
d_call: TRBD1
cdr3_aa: CASREFTLGTGKNQPQHF
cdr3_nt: TGTGCCAGCCGAGAGTTTACCCTGGGGACAGGGAAGAATCAGCCCCAGCATTTT

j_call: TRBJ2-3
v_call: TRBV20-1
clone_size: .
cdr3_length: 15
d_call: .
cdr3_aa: CSASPSLDISDTQYF
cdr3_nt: TGCAGTGCTAGCCCCTCACTAGATATCTCAGATACGCAGTATTTT

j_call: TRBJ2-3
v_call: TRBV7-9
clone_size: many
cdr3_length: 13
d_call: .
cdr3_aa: CASSTIEADTQYF
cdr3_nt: TGTGCCAGCAGCACAATCGAAGCAGATACGCAGTATTTT

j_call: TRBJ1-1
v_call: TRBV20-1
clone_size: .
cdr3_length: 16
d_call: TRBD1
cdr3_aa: CSARDLSGGIDTEAFF
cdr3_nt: TGCAGTGCTAGAGATTTGTCAGGGGGGATTGACACTGAAGCTTTCTTT

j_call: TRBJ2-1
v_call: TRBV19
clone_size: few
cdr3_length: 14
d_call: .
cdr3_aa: CASSPSGLNNEQFF
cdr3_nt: TGTGCCAGTAGTCCCTCTGGACTCAACAATGAGCAGTTCTTC

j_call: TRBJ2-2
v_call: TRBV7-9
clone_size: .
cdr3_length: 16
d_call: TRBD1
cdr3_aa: CASTRPGTVNTGELFF
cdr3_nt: TGTGCCAGCACCCGCCCCGGGACAGTGAACACCGGGGAGCTGTTTTTT

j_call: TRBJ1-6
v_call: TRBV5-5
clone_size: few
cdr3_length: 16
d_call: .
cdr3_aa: CASSLRSDSYNSPLHF
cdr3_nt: TGTGCCAGCAGCTTGAGGTCGGACAGTTATAATTCACCCCTCCACTTT

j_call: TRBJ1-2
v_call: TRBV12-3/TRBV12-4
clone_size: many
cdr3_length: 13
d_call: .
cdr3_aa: CASSLGQGGGYTF
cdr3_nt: TGTGCCAGCAGTTTAGGGCAGGGCGGCGGCTACACCTTC

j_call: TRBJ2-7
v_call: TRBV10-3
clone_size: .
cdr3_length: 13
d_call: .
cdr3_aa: CAISERESAEQYF
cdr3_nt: TGTGCCATCAGTGAACGGGAGTCAGCGGAGCAGTACTTC

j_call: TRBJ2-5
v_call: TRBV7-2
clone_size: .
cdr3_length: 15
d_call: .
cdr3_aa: CASSLAAVSGETQYF
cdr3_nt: TGTGCCAGCAGCTTAGCGGCAGTTTCAGGGGAGACCCAGTACTTC

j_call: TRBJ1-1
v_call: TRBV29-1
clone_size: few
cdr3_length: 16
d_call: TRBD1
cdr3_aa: CSVNTIRQGKDTEAFF
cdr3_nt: TGCAGCGTCAACACTATTCGACAGGGGAAGGACACTGAAGCTTTCTTT

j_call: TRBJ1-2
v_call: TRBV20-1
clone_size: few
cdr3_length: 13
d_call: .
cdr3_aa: CSARPIDAYGYTF
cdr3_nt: TGCAGTGCTAGGCCAATAGACGCCTATGGCTACACCTTC

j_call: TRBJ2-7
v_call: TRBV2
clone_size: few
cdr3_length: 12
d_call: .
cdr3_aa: CASKDRRGEQYF
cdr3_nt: TGTGCCAGCAAAGACAGGAGGGGCGAGCAGTACTTC